The rows below give T cell receptor beta chains drawn from one sample of a study of breast tumors, draining lymph nodes, adjacent tissues. TCRdb itself ran the multiplex PCR reads through MiXCR, one entry per CDR3 protein. The sample shows around 230,000 distinct CDR3 sequences, under 40% of them seen only once. The source material was axillary lymph node tissue. The receptors were sampled from a female donor with breast cancer. Some clones in this sample may be carry-over from other donors' samples. Both conserved end residues are part of each CDR3. A D gene is named only where the DNA matches it firmly. Where a row states a size, it is once, few, many or the class of an expanded clone; other rows omit it.

CDR3nt: TGCGCCAGCAGCCACGACAGGGGGATAGAGAATGAGCAGTTCTTC
CDR3aa: CASSHDRGIENEQFF
abundance: many
len: 15
d_gene: TRBD1
j_gene: TRBJ2-1
v_gene: TRBV4-3

CDR3nt: TGTGCCAGTAGTGGAGACAGGGAGTGGTACACCTTC
CDR3aa: CASSGDREWYTF
abundance: few
len: 12
d_gene: TRBD1
j_gene: TRBJ1-2
v_gene: TRBV19

CDR3nt: TGTGCCAGTACCCCCGGTTGGAACAATCAGCCCCAGCATTTT
CDR3aa: CASTPGWNNQPQHF
abundance: many
len: 14
d_gene: -
j_gene: TRBJ1-5
v_gene: TRBV19

CDR3nt: TGTGCCAGCAGCCCCCCCTTCGGGGACCGAGGCACCGGGGCCACTGAAGCTTTCTTT
CDR3aa: CASSPPFGDRGTGATEAFF
abundance: -
len: 19
d_gene: -
j_gene: TRBJ1-1
v_gene: TRBV7-9

CDR3nt: TGTGCCAGCAGTTCCCTTTCGGGACTCCGCACAAACTATGGCTACACCTTC
CDR3aa: CASSSLSGLRTNYGYTF
abundance: -
len: 17
d_gene: -
j_gene: TRBJ1-2
v_gene: TRBV2

CDR3nt: TGTGCCAGCAGCCAAGGATATAACAGGGGCAATCAGCCCCAGCATTTT
CDR3aa: CASSQGYNRGNQPQHF
abundance: many
len: 16
d_gene: -
j_gene: TRBJ1-5
v_gene: TRBV3-1

CDR3nt: TGTGCCAGCAGTCCCCCTTACGGGGCCAACGTCCTGACTTTC
CDR3aa: CASSPPYGANVLTF
abundance: -
len: 14
d_gene: -
j_gene: TRBJ2-6
v_gene: TRBV6-5

CDR3nt: TGTGCCAGTAGTATAACTGGGACAGGGACCTACGAGCAGTACTTC
CDR3aa: CASSITGTGTYEQYF
abundance: many
len: 15
d_gene: TRBD1
j_gene: TRBJ2-7
v_gene: TRBV19

CDR3nt: TGTGCCTGGCGGGTCAGTAGCAATCAGCCCCAGCATTTT
CDR3aa: CAWRVSSNQPQHF
abundance: many
len: 13
d_gene: -
j_gene: TRBJ1-5
v_gene: TRBV30

CDR3nt: TGTGCCAGCAGCCCGGGACAGAGAAGCAATCAGCCCCAGCATTTT
CDR3aa: CASSPGQRSNQPQHF
abundance: -
len: 15
d_gene: TRBD1
j_gene: TRBJ1-5
v_gene: TRBV7-8

CDR3nt: TGTGCCGCCGCGACTGAGCACAACACCGGGGAGCTGTTTTTT
CDR3aa: CAAATEHNTGELFF
abundance: many
len: 14
d_gene: -
j_gene: TRBJ2-2
v_gene: TRBV10-3

CDR3nt: TGCGCCAGCAGTGACGGGACGCACGGTGGTCCCATCTACGAGCAGTACTTC
CDR3aa: CASSDGTHGGPIYEQYF
abundance: many
len: 17
d_gene: -
j_gene: TRBJ2-7
v_gene: TRBV10-1

CDR3nt: TGTGCCAGCAGCGTCGGCGGTGGGGGAACCTACGAGCAGTACTTC
CDR3aa: CASSVGGGGTYEQYF
abundance: many
len: 15
d_gene: -
j_gene: TRBJ2-7
v_gene: TRBV9

CDR3nt: TGTGCCAGCAGCTTAGGGAGCGGGGGGGCCAACGTCCTGACTTTC
CDR3aa: CASSLGSGGANVLTF
abundance: few
len: 15
d_gene: -
j_gene: TRBJ2-6
v_gene: TRBV7-2

CDR3nt: TGTGCCAGCAGTGAAGGGGGGGCGCTTGGCTACACCTTC
CDR3aa: CASSEGGALGYTF
abundance: -
len: 13
d_gene: -
j_gene: TRBJ1-2
v_gene: TRBV2

CDR3nt: TGCAGTGCTACAGGACTAGCGGGCCCCACAGATACGCAGTATTTT
CDR3aa: CSATGLAGPTDTQYF
abundance: -
len: 15
d_gene: TRBD2
j_gene: TRBJ2-3
v_gene: TRBV20-1

CDR3nt: TGTGCCAGCAGTTTATCGGCTAGCCCTGGGACCCAGTACTTC
CDR3aa: CASSLSASPGTQYF
abundance: once
len: 14
d_gene: -
j_gene: TRBJ2-5
v_gene: TRBV27

CDR3nt: TGTGCCAGCAGTAAACGGGAAAACACCGGGGAGCTGTTTTTT
CDR3aa: CASSKRENTGELFF
abundance: many
len: 14
d_gene: -
j_gene: TRBJ2-2
v_gene: TRBV12-3/TRBV12-4

CDR3nt: TGTGCCGGATCAACGACGGGAAACACCGGGGATACGCAGTATTTT
CDR3aa: CAGSTTGNTGDTQYF
abundance: -
len: 15
d_gene: -
j_gene: TRBJ2-3
v_gene: TRBV2

CDR3nt: TGTGCCAGCAGCCCCCTGGGGTTCTCTGGAAACACCATATATTTT
CDR3aa: CASSPLGFSGNTIYF
abundance: many
len: 15
d_gene: -
j_gene: TRBJ1-3
v_gene: TRBV9

CDR3nt: TGCGCCAGCAGCTTGGGGGGTCAACAAGAGACCCAGTACTTC
CDR3aa: CASSLGGQQETQYF
abundance: -
len: 14
d_gene: -
j_gene: TRBJ2-5
v_gene: TRBV5-1

CDR3nt: TGTGCCAGCAGTTCCGGGACTAGGTTGCAGTACTTC
CDR3aa: CASSSGTRLQYF
abundance: many
len: 12
d_gene: TRBD2
j_gene: TRBJ2-7
v_gene: TRBV12-3/TRBV12-4

CDR3nt: TGTGCCACCAGTGATCGACAGGGGTATGGCTACACCTTC
CDR3aa: CATSDRQGYGYTF
abundance: many
len: 13
d_gene: TRBD1
j_gene: TRBJ1-2
v_gene: TRBV24-1

CDR3nt: TGTGCCAGCAGCGTAGCAGGGAGGGCCCACGAGCAGTACTTC
CDR3aa: CASSVAGRAHEQYF
abundance: many
len: 14
d_gene: TRBD2
j_gene: TRBJ2-7
v_gene: TRBV9

CDR3nt: TGTGCCAGCATAGAGGGAACCTACGAGCAGTACTTC
CDR3aa: CASIEGTYEQYF
abundance: many
len: 12
d_gene: -
j_gene: TRBJ2-7
v_gene: TRBV6-1

CDR3nt: TGCGCCAGCAGCTTATCCGGGACTAGCGGGACAGATACGCAGTATTTT
CDR3aa: CASSLSGTSGTDTQYF
abundance: -
len: 16
d_gene: TRBD2
j_gene: TRBJ2-3
v_gene: TRBV5-1

CDR3nt: TGTGCCAGCAGCTTATTTCCGGGGGGAAGGGAGACCCAGTACTTC
CDR3aa: CASSLFPGGRETQYF
abundance: -
len: 15
d_gene: TRBD2
j_gene: TRBJ2-5
v_gene: TRBV7-9

CDR3nt: TGTGCCAGCAGCTTAGAGACTCGCGAGAGCTCCTACAATGAGCAGTTCTTC
CDR3aa: CASSLETRESSYNEQFF
abundance: many
len: 17
d_gene: -
j_gene: TRBJ2-1
v_gene: TRBV7-6

CDR3nt: TGTGCCAGCAGTCCAGGACTAGCGGGAGACTACGAGCAGTACTTC
CDR3aa: CASSPGLAGDYEQYF
abundance: -
len: 15
d_gene: TRBD2
j_gene: TRBJ2-7
v_gene: TRBV19

CDR3nt: TGCAGTGCTAGACTAGCGGGAACTAACATTCAGTACTTC
CDR3aa: CSARLAGTNIQYF
abundance: -
len: 13
d_gene: TRBD2
j_gene: TRBJ2-4
v_gene: TRBV20-1

CDR3nt: TGTGCCAGCACCCCCGCCGGGACCTCTAATCAGCCCCAGCATTTT
CDR3aa: CASTPAGTSNQPQHF
abundance: few
len: 15
d_gene: -
j_gene: TRBJ1-5
v_gene: TRBV6-1

CDR3nt: TGTGCCAGCAGCTTTGACAGGGGTACAGATACGCAGTATTTT
CDR3aa: CASSFDRGTDTQYF
abundance: many
len: 14
d_gene: TRBD1
j_gene: TRBJ2-3
v_gene: TRBV3-1

CDR3nt: TGTGCCAGCAGCCAAAGGAGGGGCAGCGGAGGAAACACCGGGGAGCTGTTTTTT
CDR3aa: CASSQRRGSGGNTGELFF
abundance: few
len: 18
d_gene: -
j_gene: TRBJ2-2
v_gene: TRBV3-1

CDR3nt: TGTGCCAGCAGCTTAACCTCTGTCTCTCTGGAGACCCAGTACTTC
CDR3aa: CASSLTSVSLETQYF
abundance: many
len: 15
d_gene: -
j_gene: TRBJ2-5
v_gene: TRBV7-2

CDR3nt: TGTGCCAGCAGCTGGGGTCCAAAGTATGGCTACACCTTC
CDR3aa: CASSWGPKYGYTF
abundance: many
len: 13
d_gene: -
j_gene: TRBJ1-2
v_gene: TRBV12-3/TRBV12-4

CDR3nt: TGCGCCAGCAGCCTTCAAGGACAGGGACGTGAAGCTTTCTTT
CDR3aa: CASSLQGQGREAFF
abundance: few
len: 14
d_gene: TRBD1
j_gene: TRBJ1-1
v_gene: TRBV4-1

CDR3nt: TGTGCCAGCAGCGTAGGTTCCAGGGTGTATCAAGAAAAACTGGTTTTT
CDR3aa: CASSVGSRVYQEKLVF
abundance: -
len: 16
d_gene: -
j_gene: TRBJ1-4
v_gene: TRBV9

CDR3nt: TGTGCCAGCAGAACAGCGATCCTTTATAATTCACCCCTCCACTTT
CDR3aa: CASRTAILYNSPLHF
abundance: -
len: 15
d_gene: -
j_gene: TRBJ1-6
v_gene: TRBV24-1

CDR3nt: TGCAGTGCTAGAGATCCTTCGGCTAGGGGGAGGGCGTATCAGCCCCAGCATTTT
CDR3aa: CSARDPSARGRAYQPQHF
abundance: -
len: 18
d_gene: -
j_gene: TRBJ1-5
v_gene: TRBV20-1

CDR3nt: TGCAGTGCTAATCTCGGACAGGGAGGTGAAAAACTGTTTTTT
CDR3aa: CSANLGQGGEKLFF
abundance: -
len: 14
d_gene: TRBD1
j_gene: TRBJ1-4
v_gene: TRBV20-1

CDR3nt: TGTGCCAGTAGGAATCTAGGACAGGGGGCGCGAAAGTATGGCTACACCTTC
CDR3aa: CASRNLGQGARKYGYTF
abundance: many
len: 17
d_gene: TRBD1
j_gene: TRBJ1-2
v_gene: TRBV19

CDR3nt: TGTGCCAGCAGTGAAGCGCTTCGGGGCGGGGAACGGTTTTTT
CDR3aa: CASSEALRGGERFF
abundance: many
len: 14
d_gene: -
j_gene: TRBJ1-4
v_gene: TRBV6-1

CDR3nt: TGCAGTGCTAGTACGCCTGGCGTCAGGGCAAACTATGGCTACACCTTC
CDR3aa: CSASTPGVRANYGYTF
abundance: many
len: 16
d_gene: -
j_gene: TRBJ1-2
v_gene: TRBV20-1

CDR3nt: TGTGCCAGCAGCACAAAACAGGGGACCACCGGGGAGCTGTTTTTT
CDR3aa: CASSTKQGTTGELFF
abundance: many
len: 15
d_gene: TRBD1
j_gene: TRBJ2-2
v_gene: TRBV7-2

CDR3nt: TGTGCCTGGGAACGGGTTGTGGAGGAAAAACTGTTTTTT
CDR3aa: CAWERVVEEKLFF
abundance: many
len: 13
d_gene: -
j_gene: TRBJ1-4
v_gene: TRBV30

CDR3nt: TGTGCCAGCTCACCTGACAGGGTGGGCACCGGGGAGCTGCTTTTT
CDR3aa: CASSPDRVGTGELLF
abundance: -
len: 15
d_gene: TRBD1
j_gene: TRBJ2-2
v_gene: TRBV18

CDR3nt: TGCGCCAGCAGGACAGGGGCGTGGTCTAATGAAAAACTGTTTTTT
CDR3aa: CASRTGAWSNEKLFF
abundance: many
len: 15
d_gene: TRBD1
j_gene: TRBJ1-4
v_gene: TRBV5-1

CDR3nt: TGTGCCAGCAGCGTAGGGCGGGACAGGGTGTACGAGCAGTACTTC
CDR3aa: CASSVGRDRVYEQYF
abundance: many
len: 15
d_gene: TRBD1
j_gene: TRBJ2-7
v_gene: TRBV9

CDR3nt: TGTGCCAGCACCACCCGGACAGGGGGTATTTTCTACAATGAGCAGTTCTTC
CDR3aa: CASTTRTGGIFYNEQFF
abundance: -
len: 17
d_gene: TRBD1
j_gene: TRBJ2-1
v_gene: TRBV6-2/TRBV6-3

CDR3nt: TGCAGTGCTGTAACTAGCGGGAGAAGGACCGGGGAGCTGTTTTTT
CDR3aa: CSAVTSGRRTGELFF
abundance: many
len: 15
d_gene: TRBD2
j_gene: TRBJ2-2
v_gene: TRBV20-1

CDR3nt: TGCGCCAGCAGCTTGGGGGACACGACCCACTATGGCTACACCTTC
CDR3aa: CASSLGDTTHYGYTF
abundance: many
len: 15
d_gene: -
j_gene: TRBJ1-2
v_gene: TRBV5-1

CDR3nt: TGTGCCAGCAGCCGTCTAGCGGGGGGCGAAGATTACAATGAGCAGTTCTTC
CDR3aa: CASSRLAGGEDYNEQFF
abundance: -
len: 17
d_gene: TRBD2
j_gene: TRBJ2-1
v_gene: TRBV7-8

CDR3nt: TGCGCCAGCAGCTTTGGCTCCCCCAATGAAAAACTGTTTTTT
CDR3aa: CASSFGSPNEKLFF
abundance: many
len: 14
d_gene: -
j_gene: TRBJ1-4
v_gene: TRBV5-1

CDR3nt: TGTGCCATCAGTGAGGATGTTGCGGCCTACAATGAGCAGTTCTTC
CDR3aa: CAISEDVAAYNEQFF
abundance: -
len: 15
d_gene: -
j_gene: TRBJ2-1
v_gene: TRBV10-3

CDR3nt: TGCAGCGTTGGCCCCTCCGGGACGGAAAATGAAAAACTGTTTTTT
CDR3aa: CSVGPSGTENEKLFF
abundance: many
len: 15
d_gene: -
j_gene: TRBJ1-4
v_gene: TRBV29-1

CDR3nt: TGTGCCAGCAGGGGACAGGGAGCAGATACGCAGTATTTT
CDR3aa: CASRGQGADTQYF
abundance: many
len: 13
d_gene: TRBD1
j_gene: TRBJ2-3
v_gene: TRBV11-3

CDR3nt: TGTGCCAGCAGCTTCCAGGGAAAGGGCTACACCTTC
CDR3aa: CASSFQGKGYTF
abundance: many
len: 12
d_gene: -
j_gene: TRBJ1-2
v_gene: TRBV5-5

CDR3nt: TGTGCCAGCGCCCAGAGCCTAGCGGCTAGCACAGATACGCAGTATTTT
CDR3aa: CASAQSLAASTDTQYF
abundance: many
len: 16
d_gene: TRBD2
j_gene: TRBJ2-3
v_gene: TRBV7-2

CDR3nt: TGTGCCAGCAGTCACGGACAGGCAAATACCTACGAGCAGTACTTC
CDR3aa: CASSHGQANTYEQYF
abundance: many
len: 15
d_gene: TRBD1
j_gene: TRBJ2-7
v_gene: TRBV6-4